This T cell receptor beta chain was sequenced during a study of blood T cell repertoires in COVID-19. Germline CDR1 and CDR2: SQVTM and ANQGSEA. The CDR3 runs 13 residues. The V and J ends lost 3 bases and 1 base respectively, with 9 bases between them. Profiling relied on immunoSEQ multiplex PCR, and the TCRdb table lists in-frame clones only, not all of them. The data show around 270,000 clones, about 91% seen once. This chain links TRBV29-1 with TRBJ1-1; no clear D gene. This TCR derives from a person under 35 with COVID-19, enrolled during active disease. The specimen was peripheral blood. CDR3 protein: CSVEGRSNTEAFF. In DNA form, the CDR3 reads TGCAGCGTTGAGGGGAGGTCGAACACTGAAGCTTTCTTT. The entire variable domain, with the rest obtained from reference TRBV29-1 and TRBJ1-1, is as follows: SAVISQKPSRDICQRGTSLTIQCQVDSQVTMMFWYRQQPGQSLTLIATANQGSEATYESGFVIDKFPISRPNLTFSTLTVSNMSPEDSSIYLCSVEGRSNTEAFFGQGTRLTVV.